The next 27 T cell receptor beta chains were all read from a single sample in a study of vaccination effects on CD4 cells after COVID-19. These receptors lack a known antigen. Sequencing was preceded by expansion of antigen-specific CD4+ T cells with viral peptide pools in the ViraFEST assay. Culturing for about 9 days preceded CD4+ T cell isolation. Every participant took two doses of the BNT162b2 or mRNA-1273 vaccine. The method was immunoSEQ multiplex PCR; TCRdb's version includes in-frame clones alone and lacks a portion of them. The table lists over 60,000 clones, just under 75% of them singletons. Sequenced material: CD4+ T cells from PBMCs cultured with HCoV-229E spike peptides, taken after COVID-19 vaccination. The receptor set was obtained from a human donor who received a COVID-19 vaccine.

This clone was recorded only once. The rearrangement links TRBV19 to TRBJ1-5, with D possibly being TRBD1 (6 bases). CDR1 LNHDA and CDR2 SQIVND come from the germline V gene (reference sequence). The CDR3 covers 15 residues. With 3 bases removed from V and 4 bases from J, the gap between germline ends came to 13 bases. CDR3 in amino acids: CASSIFRTENQPQHF. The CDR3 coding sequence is TGTGCCAGTAGTATCTTCAGGACAGAAAATCAGCCCCAGCATTTT.

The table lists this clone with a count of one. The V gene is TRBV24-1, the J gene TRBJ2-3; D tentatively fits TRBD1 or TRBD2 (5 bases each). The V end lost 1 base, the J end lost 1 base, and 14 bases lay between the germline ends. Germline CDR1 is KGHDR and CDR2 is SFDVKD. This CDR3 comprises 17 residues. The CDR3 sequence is CATSDFSGTQGTDTQYF. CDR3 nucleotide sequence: TGTGCCACCAGTGATTTTTCTGGGACCCAAGGCACAGATACGCAGTATTTT.

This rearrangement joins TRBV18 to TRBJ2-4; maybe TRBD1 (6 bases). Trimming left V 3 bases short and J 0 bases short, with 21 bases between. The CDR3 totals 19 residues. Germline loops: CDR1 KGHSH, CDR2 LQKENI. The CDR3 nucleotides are TGTGCCAGCTCACCTCCGGGACAAGCCATTATTCTAGCCAAAAACATTCAGTACTTC. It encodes CASSPPGQAIILAKNIQYF.

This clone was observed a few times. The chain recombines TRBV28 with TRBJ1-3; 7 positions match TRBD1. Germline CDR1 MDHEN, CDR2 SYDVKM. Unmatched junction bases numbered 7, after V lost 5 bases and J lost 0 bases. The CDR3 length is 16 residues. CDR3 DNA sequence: TGTGCCAGCAGTGGTGGACAGGCTCTCTCTGGAAACACCATATATTTT. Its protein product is CASSGGQALSGNTIYF.

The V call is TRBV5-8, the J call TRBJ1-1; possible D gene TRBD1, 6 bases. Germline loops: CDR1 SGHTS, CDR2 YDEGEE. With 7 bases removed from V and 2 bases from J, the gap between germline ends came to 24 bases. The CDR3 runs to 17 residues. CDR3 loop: CASPTIDGGPQNTEAFF. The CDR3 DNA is TGTGCCAGCCCAACTATAGACGGGGGGCCCCAAAACACTGAAGCTTTCTTT.

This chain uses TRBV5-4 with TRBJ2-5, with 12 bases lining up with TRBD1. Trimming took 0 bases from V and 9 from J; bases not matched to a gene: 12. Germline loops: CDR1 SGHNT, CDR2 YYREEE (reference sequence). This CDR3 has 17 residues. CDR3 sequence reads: CASSLDPRDRGRQAQYF. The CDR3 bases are TGTGCCAGCAGCTTGGACCCCCGGGACAGGGGGCGGCAGGCCCAGTACTTC. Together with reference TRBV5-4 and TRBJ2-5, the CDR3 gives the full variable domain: ETGVTQSPTHLIKTRGQQVTLRCSSQSGHNTVSWYQQALGQGPQFIFQYYREEENGRGNFPPRFSGLQFPNYSSELNVNALELDDSALYLCASSLDPRDRGRQAQYFGPGTRLLVL.

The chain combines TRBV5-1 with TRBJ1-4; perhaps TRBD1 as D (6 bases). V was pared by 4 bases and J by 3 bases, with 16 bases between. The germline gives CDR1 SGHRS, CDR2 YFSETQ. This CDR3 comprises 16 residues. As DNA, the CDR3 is TGCGCCAGCAGCCGCGGGGGGGCAAATCCTAATGAAAAACTGTTTTTT. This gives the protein CASSRGGANPNEKLFF.

The CDR3: CASSGTVPTGELFF. For the CDR3, the DNA is TGTGCCAGCAGTGGGACAGTTCCCACCGGGGAGCTGTTTTTT. The chain recombines TRBV6-2 or TRBV6-3 with TRBJ2-2, with TRBD1 matching 7 bases. Germline V gene data show CDR1 as MNHEY and CDR2 as SVGEGT. The CDR3 runs 14 residues. V shed 5 bases, J shed 4 bases, and the junction held 4 bases outside the gene matches.

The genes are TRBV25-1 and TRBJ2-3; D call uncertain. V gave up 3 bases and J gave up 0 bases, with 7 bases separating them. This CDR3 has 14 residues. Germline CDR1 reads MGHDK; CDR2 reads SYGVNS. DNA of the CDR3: TGTGCCAGCAGTGAGCCTCAGAGCACAGATACGCAGTATTTT. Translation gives CASSEPQSTDTQYF.

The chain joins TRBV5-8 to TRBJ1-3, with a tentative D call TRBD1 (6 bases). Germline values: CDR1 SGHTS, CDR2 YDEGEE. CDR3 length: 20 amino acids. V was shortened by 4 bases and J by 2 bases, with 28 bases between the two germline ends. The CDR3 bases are TGTGCCAGCAGCCTCCCAGGCGGGGGCGCGGATTTTAGTCCTGGAAACACCATATATTTT. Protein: CASSLPGGGADFSPGNTIYF. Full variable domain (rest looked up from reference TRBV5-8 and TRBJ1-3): EAGVTQSPTHLIKTRGQQATLRCSPISGHTSVYWYQQALGLGLQFLLWYDEGEERNRGNFPPRFSGRQFPNYSSELNVNALELEDSALYLCASSLPGGGADFSPGNTIYFGEGSWLTVV.

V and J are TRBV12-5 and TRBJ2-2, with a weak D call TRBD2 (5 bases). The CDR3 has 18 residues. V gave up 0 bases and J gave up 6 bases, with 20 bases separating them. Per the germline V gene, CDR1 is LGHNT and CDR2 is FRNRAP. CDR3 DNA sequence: TGTGCTAGTGGTTTGGTACCGGACGGGAACAGTAGGGCCGGGGAGCTGTTTTTT. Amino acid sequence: CASGLVPDGNSRAGELFF.

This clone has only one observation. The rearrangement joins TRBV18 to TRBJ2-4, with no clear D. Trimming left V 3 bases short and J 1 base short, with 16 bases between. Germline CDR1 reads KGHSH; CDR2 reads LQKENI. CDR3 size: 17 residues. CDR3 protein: CASSPLGDVGAKNIQYF. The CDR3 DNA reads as TGTGCCAGCTCACCCTTAGGAGACGTGGGGGCCAAAAACATTCAGTACTTC.

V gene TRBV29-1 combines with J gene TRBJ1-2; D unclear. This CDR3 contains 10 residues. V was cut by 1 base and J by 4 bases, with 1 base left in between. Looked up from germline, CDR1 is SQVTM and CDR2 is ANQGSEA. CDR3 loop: CSVEGYGYTF. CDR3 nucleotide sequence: TGCAGCGTTGAAGGCTATGGCTACACCTTC.

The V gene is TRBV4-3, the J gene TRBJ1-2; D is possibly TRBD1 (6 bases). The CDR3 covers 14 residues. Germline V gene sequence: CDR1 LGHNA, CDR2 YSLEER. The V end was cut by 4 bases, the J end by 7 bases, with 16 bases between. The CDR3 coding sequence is TGCGCCAGCAGCCCCCGAGGGGGGCTTGGTGGCTACACCTTC. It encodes CASSPRGGLGGYTF.

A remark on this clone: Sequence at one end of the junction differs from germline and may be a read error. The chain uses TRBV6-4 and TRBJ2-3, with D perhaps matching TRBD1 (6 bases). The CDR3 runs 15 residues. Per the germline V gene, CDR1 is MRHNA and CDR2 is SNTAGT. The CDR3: CASRQQGWSTDTQYF. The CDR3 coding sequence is TGTGCCAGCAGACAACAGGGATGGAGCACGGATACGCAGTATTTT.

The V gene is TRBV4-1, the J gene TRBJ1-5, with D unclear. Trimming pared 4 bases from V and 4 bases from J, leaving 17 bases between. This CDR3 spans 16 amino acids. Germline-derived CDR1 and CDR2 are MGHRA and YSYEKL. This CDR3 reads CASSPTAPSYNQPQHF. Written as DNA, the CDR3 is TGCGCCAGCAGCCCAACGGCCCCCAGTTATAATCAGCCCCAGCATTTT.

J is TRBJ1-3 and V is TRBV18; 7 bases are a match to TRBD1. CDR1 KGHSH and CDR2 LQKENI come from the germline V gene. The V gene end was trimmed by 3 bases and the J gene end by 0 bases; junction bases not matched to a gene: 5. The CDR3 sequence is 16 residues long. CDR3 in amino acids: CASSPTGTISGNTIYF. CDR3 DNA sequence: TGTGCCAGCTCACCGACAGGGACCATCTCTGGAAACACCATATATTTT.

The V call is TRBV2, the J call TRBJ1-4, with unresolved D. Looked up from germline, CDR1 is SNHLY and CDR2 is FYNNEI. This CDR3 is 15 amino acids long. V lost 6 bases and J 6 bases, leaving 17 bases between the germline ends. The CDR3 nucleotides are TGTGCCAGCAGATGGGGTTCGGTCGGGGATGAAAAACTGTTTTTT. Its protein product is CASRWGSVGDEKLFF.

CDR3 protein: CASRTGDLTDTQYF. The CDR3 region has the DNA TGCGCCAGCAGAACAGGGGACCTCACAGATACGCAGTATTTT. This chain uses TRBV5-1 with TRBJ2-3; 7 nucleotides match TRBD1. Trimming took 5 bases from V and 2 from J; bases not matched to a gene: 5. The CDR3 length is 14 residues. Germline V lookup: CDR1 SGHRS, CDR2 YFSETQ. Variable domain in full (rest from reference TRBV5-1 and TRBJ2-3): KAGVTQTPRYLIKTRGQQVTLSCSPISGHRSVSWYQQTPGQGLQFLFEYFSETQRNKGNFPGRFSGRQFSNSRSEMNVSTLELGDSALYLCASRTGDLTDTQYFGPGTRLTVL.

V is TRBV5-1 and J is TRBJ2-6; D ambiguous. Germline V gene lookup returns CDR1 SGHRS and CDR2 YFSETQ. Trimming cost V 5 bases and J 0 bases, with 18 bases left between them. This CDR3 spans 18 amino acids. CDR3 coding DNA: TGCGCCAGCAGAAGGTTAGGCAGTCTCACCTCTGGGGCCAACGTCCTGACTTTC. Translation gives CASRRLGSLTSGANVLTF.

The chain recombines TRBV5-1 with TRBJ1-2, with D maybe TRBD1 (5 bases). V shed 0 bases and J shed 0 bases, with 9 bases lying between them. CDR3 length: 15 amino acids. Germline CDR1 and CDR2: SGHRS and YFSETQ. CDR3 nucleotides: TGCGCCAGCAGCTTGGCCACAGGAGCTAACTATGGCTACACCTTC. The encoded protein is CASSLATGANYGYTF.

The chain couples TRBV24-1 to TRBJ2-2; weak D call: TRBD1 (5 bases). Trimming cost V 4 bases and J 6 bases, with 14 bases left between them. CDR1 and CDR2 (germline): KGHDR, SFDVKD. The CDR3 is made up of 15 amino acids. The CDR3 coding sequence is TGTGCCACCAGTGAGCAGGGTTCGGGCGCCGGGGAGCTGTTTTTT. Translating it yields CATSEQGSGAGELFF.

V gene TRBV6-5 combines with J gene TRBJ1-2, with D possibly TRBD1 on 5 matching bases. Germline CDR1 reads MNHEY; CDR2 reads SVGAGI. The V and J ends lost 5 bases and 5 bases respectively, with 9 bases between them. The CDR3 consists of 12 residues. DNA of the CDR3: TGTGCCAGCAGTCCAGGGTCGTATGGCTACACCTTC. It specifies CASSPGSYGYTF.

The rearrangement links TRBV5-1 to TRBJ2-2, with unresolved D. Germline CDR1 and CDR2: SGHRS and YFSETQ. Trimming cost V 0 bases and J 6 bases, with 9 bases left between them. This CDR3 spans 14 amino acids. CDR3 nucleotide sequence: TGCGCCAGCAGCTTGGCCTTGGGGTCCGGGGAGCTGTTTTTT. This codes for CASSLALGSGELFF. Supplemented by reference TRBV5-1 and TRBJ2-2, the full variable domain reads KAGVTQTPRYLIKTRGQQVTLSCSPISGHRSVSWYQQTPGQGLQFLFEYFSETQRNKGNFPGRFSGRQFSNSRSEMNVSTLELGDSALYLCASSLALGSGELFFGEGSRLTVL.

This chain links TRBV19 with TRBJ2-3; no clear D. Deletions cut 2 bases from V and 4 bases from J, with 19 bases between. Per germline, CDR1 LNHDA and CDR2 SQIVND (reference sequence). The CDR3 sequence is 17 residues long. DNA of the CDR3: TGTGCCAGTAGTATAAGACCCCTAGTCGGGTCCTCAGATACGCAGTATTTT. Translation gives CASSIRPLVGSSDTQYF.

The chain's CDR3 is CASFRRGSNQPQHF. The CDR3 nucleotides are TGTGCCAGTTTCCGCCGGGGGAGCAATCAGCCCCAGCATTTT. The chain employs TRBV19 and TRBJ1-5, with a tentative D call TRBD1 (5 bases). The CDR3 loop spans 14 amino acids. The V gene's germline CDR1 is LNHDA and CDR2 SQIVND (reference sequence). The V end lost 8 bases, the J end lost 1 base, and 12 bases lay between the germline ends.

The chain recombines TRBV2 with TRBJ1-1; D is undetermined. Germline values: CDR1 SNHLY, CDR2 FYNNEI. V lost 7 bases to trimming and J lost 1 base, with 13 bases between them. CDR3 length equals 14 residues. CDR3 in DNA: TGTGCCAGCAACTTCGCGGCTACGAACACTGAAGCTTTCTTT. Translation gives CASNFAATNTEAFF.